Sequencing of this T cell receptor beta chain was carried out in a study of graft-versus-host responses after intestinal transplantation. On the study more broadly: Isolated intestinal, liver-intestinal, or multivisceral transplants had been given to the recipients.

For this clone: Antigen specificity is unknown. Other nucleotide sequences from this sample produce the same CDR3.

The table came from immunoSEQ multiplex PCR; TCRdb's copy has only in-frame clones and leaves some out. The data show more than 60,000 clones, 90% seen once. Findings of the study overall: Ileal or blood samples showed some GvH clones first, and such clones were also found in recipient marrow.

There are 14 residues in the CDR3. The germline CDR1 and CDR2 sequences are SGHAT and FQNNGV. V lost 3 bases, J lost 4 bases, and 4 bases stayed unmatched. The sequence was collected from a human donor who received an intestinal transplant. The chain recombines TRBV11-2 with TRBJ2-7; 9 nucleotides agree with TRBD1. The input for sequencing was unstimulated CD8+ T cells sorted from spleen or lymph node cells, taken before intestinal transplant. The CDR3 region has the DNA TGTGCCAGCAGCTTTGGGACAGGGCCGTACGAGCAGTACTTC. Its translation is CASSFGTGPYEQYF.